This entry lists 8 T cell receptor beta chains sequenced from one sample in a study of control samples from healthy donors and cancer patients. Assay used: immunoSEQ multiplex PCR; TCRdb lists only in-frame clones, some missing. This table has about 120,000 clones, about 95% appearing once. Sequenced material: blood. The origin of the receptors is a man aged 30-40 years in good health.

The chain joins TRBV5-5 to TRBJ1-4; TRBD1 matches at 7 bases. Germline V CDR1 and CDR2: SGHKS, YYEKEE (reference sequence). After removal of 7 bases from V and 7 bases from J, the junction contained 7 bases not matched to a gene. CDR3 length: 13 amino acids. CDR3 bases: TGTGCCAGCCTCAGGGGGTCTCTTGAAAAACTGTTTTTT. Translation: CASLRGSLEKLFF.

This rearrangement joins TRBV5-8 to TRBJ1-2; 8 nucleotides align to TRBD1. Unmatched junction bases numbered 6, after V lost 0 bases and J lost 5 bases. This CDR3 is 15 amino acids long. The germline V gene has CDR1 SGHTS and CDR2 YDEGEE. The DNA for the CDR3 is TGTGCCAGCAGCTTGGGGGCAGGGGGCACGTATGGCTACACCTTC. Encoded protein: CASSLGAGGTYGYTF. The variable domain in full, completed from reference TRBV5-8 and TRBJ1-2, reads EAGVTQSPTHLIKTRGQQATLRCSPISGHTSVYWYQQALGLGLQFLLWYDEGEERNRGNFPPRFSGRQFPNYSSELNVNALELEDSALYLCASSLGAGGTYGYTFGSGTRLTVV.

This clone has a single count. The chain combines TRBV19 with TRBJ2-1; D is possibly TRBD1 (5 bases). This CDR3 region has 14 residues. CDR1 is LNHDA, CDR2 SQIVND, per germline (reference sequence). V was trimmed by 1 base and J by 9 bases, leaving 13 bases between them. CDR3 in amino acids: CASSIVSTVSEQFF. The CDR3 DNA is TGTGCCAGTAGTATAGTTTCGACAGTTAGTGAGCAGTTCTTC.

The chain joins TRBV4-2 to TRBJ2-7; D unresolved. V was shortened by 4 bases and J by 3 bases, with 7 bases between the two germline ends. Germline V CDR1 and CDR2: LGHNA, YNFKEQ. This CDR3 region has 12 residues. CDR3 residues: CASSRENYEQYF. In DNA form, the CDR3 reads TGTGCCAGCAGCCGAGAAAACTACGAGCAGTACTTC.

This chain connects TRBV14 to TRBJ2-7; D is undetermined. Deletions cut 5 bases from V and 2 bases from J, with 19 bases between. The germline CDR1 and CDR2 sequences are SGHDN and FVKESK. The CDR3 totals 16 residues. The CDR3: CASSKYGAQKPYEQYF. Written as DNA, the CDR3 is TGTGCCAGCAGCAAATACGGAGCACAGAAACCCTACGAGCAGTACTTC.

This chain uses TRBV6-5 with TRBJ1-2, with a possible D match to TRBD1 (5 bases). The CDR3 covers 15 residues. Germline CDR1 is MNHEY and CDR2 is SVGAGI. Deletions cut 2 bases from V and 7 bases from J, with 17 bases between. As DNA, the CDR3 is TGTGCCAGCAGTTACACGGACCCCTCGAGGGGTGGCTACACCTTC. Its translation is CASSYTDPSRGGYTF.

This clone has a handful of counts. The V and J genes are TRBV6-1 and TRBJ1-2; D is possibly TRBD1 (5 bases). V gave up 3 bases and J gave up 2 bases, with 13 bases separating them. CDR3 length: 15 residues. Germline loops: CDR1 MNHNS, CDR2 SASEGT. The CDR3 spells CASSDFGAANYGYTF. The CDR3 DNA reads TGTGCCAGCAGTGATTTCGGGGCAGCAAACTATGGCTACACCTTC.

The chain has TRBV27 and TRBJ2-7; 8 bases agree with TRBD1. The V segment lost 5 bases and the J segment 1 base; nucleotides outside the gene matches: 4. Per germline, CDR1 MNHEY and CDR2 SMNVEV (reference sequence). The CDR3 is made up of 14 amino acids. CDR3 nucleotide sequence: TGTGCCAGCAGTAGGAGACAGGGGTCCTACGAGCAGTACTTC. Its translation: CASSRRQGSYEQYF.